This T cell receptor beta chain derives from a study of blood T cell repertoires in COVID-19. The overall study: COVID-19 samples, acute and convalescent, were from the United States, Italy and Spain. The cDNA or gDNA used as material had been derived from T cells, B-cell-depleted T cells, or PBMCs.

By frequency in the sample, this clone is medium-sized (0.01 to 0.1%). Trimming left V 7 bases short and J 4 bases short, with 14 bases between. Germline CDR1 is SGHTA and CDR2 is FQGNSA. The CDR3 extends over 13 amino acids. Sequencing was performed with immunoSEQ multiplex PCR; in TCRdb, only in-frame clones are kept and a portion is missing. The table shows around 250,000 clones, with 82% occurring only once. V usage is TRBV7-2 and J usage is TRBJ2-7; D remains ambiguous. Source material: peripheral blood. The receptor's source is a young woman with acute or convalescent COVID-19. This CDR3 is CASTQQQSYEQYF. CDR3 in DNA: TGTGCCAGCACGCAGCAACAGTCGTACGAGCAGTACTTC.